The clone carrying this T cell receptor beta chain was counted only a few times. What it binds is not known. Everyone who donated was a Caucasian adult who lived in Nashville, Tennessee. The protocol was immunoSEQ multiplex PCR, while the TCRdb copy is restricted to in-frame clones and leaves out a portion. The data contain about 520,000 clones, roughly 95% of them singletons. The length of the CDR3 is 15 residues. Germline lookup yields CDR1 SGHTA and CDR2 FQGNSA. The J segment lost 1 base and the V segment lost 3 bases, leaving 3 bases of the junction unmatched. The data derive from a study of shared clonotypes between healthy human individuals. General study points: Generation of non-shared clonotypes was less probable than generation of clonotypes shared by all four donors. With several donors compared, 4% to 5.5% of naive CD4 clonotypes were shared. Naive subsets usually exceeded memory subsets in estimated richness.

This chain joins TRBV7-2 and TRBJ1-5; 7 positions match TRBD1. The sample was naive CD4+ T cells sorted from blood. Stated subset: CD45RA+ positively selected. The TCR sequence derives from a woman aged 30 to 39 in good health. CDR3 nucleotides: TGTGCCAGCAGCTTTGTGACAGGGAGCAATCAGCCCCAGCATTTT. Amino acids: CASSFVTGSNQPQHF. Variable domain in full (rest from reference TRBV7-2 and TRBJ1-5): GAGVSQSPSNKVTEKGKDVELRCDPISGHTALYWYRQSLGQGLEFLIYFQGNSAPDKSGLPSDRFSAERTGGSVSTLTIQRTQQEDSAVYLCASSFVTGSNQPQHFGDGTRLSIL.